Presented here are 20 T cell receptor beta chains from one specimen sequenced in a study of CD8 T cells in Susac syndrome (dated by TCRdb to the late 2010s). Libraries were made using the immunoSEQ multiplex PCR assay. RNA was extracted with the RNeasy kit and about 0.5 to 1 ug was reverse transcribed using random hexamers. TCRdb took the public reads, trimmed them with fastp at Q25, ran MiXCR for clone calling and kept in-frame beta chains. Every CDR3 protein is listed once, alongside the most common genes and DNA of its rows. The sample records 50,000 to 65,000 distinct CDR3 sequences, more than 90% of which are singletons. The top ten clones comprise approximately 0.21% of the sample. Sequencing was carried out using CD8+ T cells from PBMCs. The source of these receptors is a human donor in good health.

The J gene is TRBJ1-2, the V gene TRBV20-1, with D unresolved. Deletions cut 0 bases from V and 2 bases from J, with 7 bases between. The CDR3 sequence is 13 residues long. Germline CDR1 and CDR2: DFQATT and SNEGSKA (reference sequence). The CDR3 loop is CSARDIENYGYTF. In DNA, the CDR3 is TGCAGTGCTAGAGATATCGAAAACTATGGCTACACCTTC.

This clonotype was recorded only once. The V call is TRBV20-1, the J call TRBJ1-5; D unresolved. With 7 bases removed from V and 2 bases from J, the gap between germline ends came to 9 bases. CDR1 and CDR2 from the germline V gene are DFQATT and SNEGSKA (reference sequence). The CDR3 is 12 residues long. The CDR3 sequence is CSGGGGNQPQHF. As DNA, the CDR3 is TGCAGTGGAGGAGGTGGCAATCAGCCCCAGCATTTT.

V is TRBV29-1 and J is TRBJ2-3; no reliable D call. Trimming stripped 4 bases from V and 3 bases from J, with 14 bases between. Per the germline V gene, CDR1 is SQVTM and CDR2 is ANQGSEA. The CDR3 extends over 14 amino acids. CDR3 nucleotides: TGCAGCGTTGCCGGGTTCGAGGTTACAGATACGCAGTATTTT. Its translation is CSVAGFEVTDTQYF.

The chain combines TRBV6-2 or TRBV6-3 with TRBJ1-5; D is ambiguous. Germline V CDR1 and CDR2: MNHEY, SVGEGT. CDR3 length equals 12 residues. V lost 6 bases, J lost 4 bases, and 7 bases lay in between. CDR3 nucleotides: TGTGCCAGCAGGGTAGGAAATCAGCCCCAGCATTTT. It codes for CASRVGNQPQHF.

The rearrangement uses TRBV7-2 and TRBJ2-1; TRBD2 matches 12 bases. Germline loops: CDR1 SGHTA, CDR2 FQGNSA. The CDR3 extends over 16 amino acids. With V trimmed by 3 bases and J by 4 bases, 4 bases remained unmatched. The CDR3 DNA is TGTGCCAGCAGCTTCCGACTAGCGGGGGCGTACAATGAGCAGTTCTTC. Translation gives CASSFRLAGAYNEQFF.

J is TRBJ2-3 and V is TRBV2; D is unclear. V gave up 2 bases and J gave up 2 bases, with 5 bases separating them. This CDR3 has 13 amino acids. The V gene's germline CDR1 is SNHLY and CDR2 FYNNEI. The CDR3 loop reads CASSELITDTQYF. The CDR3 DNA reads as TGTGCCAGCAGTGAACTCATCACAGATACGCAGTATTTT.

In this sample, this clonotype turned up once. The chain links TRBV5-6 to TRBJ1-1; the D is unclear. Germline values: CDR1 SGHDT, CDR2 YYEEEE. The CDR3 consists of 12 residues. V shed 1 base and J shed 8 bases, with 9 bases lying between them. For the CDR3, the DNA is TGTGCCAGCAGCTTGCCACCAAGAGAAGCTTTCTTT. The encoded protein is CASSLPPREAFF.

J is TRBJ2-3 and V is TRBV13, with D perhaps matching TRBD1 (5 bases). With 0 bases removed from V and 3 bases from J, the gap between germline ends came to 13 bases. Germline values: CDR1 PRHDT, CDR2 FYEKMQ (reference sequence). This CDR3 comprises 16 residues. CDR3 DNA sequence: TGTGCCAGCAGCTTAGGCGGCAGGGATGGAACAGATACGCAGTATTTT. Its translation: CASSLGGRDGTDTQYF.

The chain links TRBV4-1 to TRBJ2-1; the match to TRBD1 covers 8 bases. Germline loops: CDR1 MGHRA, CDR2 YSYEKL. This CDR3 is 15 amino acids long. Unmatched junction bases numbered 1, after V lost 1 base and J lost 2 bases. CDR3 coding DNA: TGCGCCAGCAGCCAAGGGACAGGGACCTACAATGAGCAGTTCTTC. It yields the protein CASSQGTGTYNEQFF.

CDR3 residues: CASSMAEGYFSNQPQHF. For the CDR3, the DNA is TGTGCCAGTAGTATGGCGGAGGGATACTTTAGCAATCAGCCCCAGCATTTT. V and J are TRBV19 and TRBJ1-5, with no clear D. There are 17 residues in the CDR3. Trimming shortened V by 3 bases and J by 0 bases, and 15 bases separated the two germline ends. The germline V gene has CDR1 LNHDA and CDR2 SQIVND (reference sequence).

CDR3 residues: CASSQDQSYEQYF. The CDR3 DNA follows: TGCGCCAGCAGCCAAGATCAAAGCTACGAGCAGTACTTC. The chain recombines TRBV4-1 with TRBJ2-7; D uncertain. Germline assignment: CDR1 MGHRA and CDR2 YSYEKL. The CDR3 runs to 13 residues. The V and J ends lost 0 bases and 3 bases respectively, with 6 bases between them.

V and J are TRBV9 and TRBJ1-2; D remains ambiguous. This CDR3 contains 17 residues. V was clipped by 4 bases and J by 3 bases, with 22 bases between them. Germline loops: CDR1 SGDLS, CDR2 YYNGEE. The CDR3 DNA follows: TGTGCCAGCAGCCTTGTGACAAGACCTAATTCTTACTATGGCTACACCTTC. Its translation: CASSLVTRPNSYYGYTF.

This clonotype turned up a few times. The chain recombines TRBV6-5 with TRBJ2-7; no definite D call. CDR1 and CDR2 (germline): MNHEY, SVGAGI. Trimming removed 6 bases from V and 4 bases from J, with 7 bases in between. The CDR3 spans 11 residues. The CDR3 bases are TGTGCCAGCAGGTCAAGTTACGAGCAGTACTTC. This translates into CASRSSYEQYF.

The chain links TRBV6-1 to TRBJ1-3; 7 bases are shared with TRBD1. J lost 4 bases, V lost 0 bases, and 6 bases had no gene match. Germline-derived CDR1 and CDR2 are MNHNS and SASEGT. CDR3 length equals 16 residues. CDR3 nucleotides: TGTGCCAGCAGTGAAGCCGACAGGGCGAGAGGAAACACCATATATTTT. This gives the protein CASSEADRARGNTIYF.

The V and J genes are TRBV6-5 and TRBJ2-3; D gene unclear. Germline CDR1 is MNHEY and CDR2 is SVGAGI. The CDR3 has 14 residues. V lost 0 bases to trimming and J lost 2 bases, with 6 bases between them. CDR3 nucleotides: TGTGCCAGCAGTTACTCGGCGTTCACAGATACGCAGTATTTT. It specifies CASSYSAFTDTQYF.

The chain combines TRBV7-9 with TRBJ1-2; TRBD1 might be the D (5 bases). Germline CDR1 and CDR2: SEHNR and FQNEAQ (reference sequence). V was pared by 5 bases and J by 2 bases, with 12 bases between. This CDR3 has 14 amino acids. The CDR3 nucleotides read TGTGCCAGCAGCCTACCCAGGGACAACTATGGCTACACCTTC. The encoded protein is CASSLPRDNYGYTF.

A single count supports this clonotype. The CDR3 DNA reads TGTGCCAGCAGTTACCATCCGGGGGTCTCCTACGAGCAGTACTTC. Protein product: CASSYHPGVSYEQYF. This chain connects TRBV6-2 or TRBV6-3 to TRBJ2-7; D is perhaps TRBD2 (6 bases). From germline, CDR1 is MNHEY and CDR2 SVGEGT. This CDR3 has 15 residues. V was pared by 2 bases and J by 0 bases, with 11 bases between.

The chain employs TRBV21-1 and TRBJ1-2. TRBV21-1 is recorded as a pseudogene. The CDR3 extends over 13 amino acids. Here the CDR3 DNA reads TGTGCCAGCAGCAATGGCAGGAGCTATGGCTACACCTTC. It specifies CASSNGRSYGYTF.

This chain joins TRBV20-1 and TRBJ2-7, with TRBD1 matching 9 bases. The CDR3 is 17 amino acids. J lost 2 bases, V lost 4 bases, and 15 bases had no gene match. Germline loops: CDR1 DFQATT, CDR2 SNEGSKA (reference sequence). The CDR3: CSATKSRDRVEAYEQYF. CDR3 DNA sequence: TGCAGTGCTACCAAGTCCCGGGACAGGGTAGAGGCCTACGAGCAGTACTTC.

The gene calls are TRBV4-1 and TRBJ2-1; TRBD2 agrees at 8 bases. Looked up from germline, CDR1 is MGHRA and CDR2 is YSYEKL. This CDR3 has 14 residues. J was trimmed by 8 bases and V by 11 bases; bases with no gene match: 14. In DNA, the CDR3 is TGCGCCTCAGGGGATCGGGGGGGCCATGATGAGCAGTTCTTC. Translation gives CASGDRGGHDEQFF.